These 17 T cell receptor beta chains were sequenced from one sample in a study of Graves' ophthalmopathy and Graves' hyperthyroidism. For repertoire sequencing, the TCR beta CDR3 regions were amplified from RNA transcripts. Investigators did first-round RT-PCR with HTBI primers, then second-round multiplex PCR. TCRdb used MiXCR to reprocess the multiplex PCR reads, holding one entry per CDR3 protein. The sample lists under 250,000 distinct CDR3 sequences, under 30% occurring once. The sequencing sample was made of peripheral blood. These receptors were taken from a man in his fifties or sixties with Graves' ophthalmopathy.

The chain employs TRBV12-3 or TRBV12-4 and TRBJ2-5, with D uncertain. V lost 1 base and J lost 5, with 8 bases in between. The CDR3 is made up of 13 amino acids. CDR3 in amino acids: CASSLGHVETQYF. CDR3 DNA: TGTGCCAGCAGTTTAGGACACGTTGAGACCCAGTACTTC.

This clonotype was picked up many times. The chain employs TRBV20-1 and TRBJ2-2; no clear D gene. Trimming removed 1 base from V and 7 bases from J, with 16 bases in between. CDR3 length: 15 residues. In germline, CDR1 is DFQATT, CDR2 SNEGSKA (reference sequence). The CDR3 reads CSARAGAPVGGELFF. The CDR3 DNA reads as TGCAGTGCTAGAGCCGGAGCCCCCGTGGGCGGGGAGCTGTTTTTT.

This clonotype was detected many times. This chain uses TRBV11-3 with TRBJ1-1; 8 positions match TRBD1. This CDR3 has 15 amino acids. Trimming removed 4 bases from V and 1 base from J; junction bases left unmatched: 5. CDR1 is SGHNT and CDR2 is YENEEA in the germline V gene. The CDR3 coding sequence is TGTGCCAGCAGCTCAAGGACAGGGACGAACACTGAAGCTTTCTTT. It is translated as CASSSRTGTNTEAFF.

This clonotype occurred many times. The chain combines TRBV11-2 with TRBJ2-7; 8 bases agree with TRBD1. The germline gives CDR1 SGHAT, CDR2 FQNNGV. Unmatched junction bases numbered 8, after V lost 5 bases and J lost 8 bases. This CDR3 is 13 amino acids long. CDR3 DNA: TGTGCCAGCAGCCCGGGACAGGCAACACAGCAGTACTTC. Its protein product is CASSPGQATQQYF.

The J gene is TRBJ1-5, the V gene TRBV6-5, with D unclear. The germline CDR1 and CDR2 sequences are MNHEY and SVGAGI. CDR3 length equals 15 residues. The germline V and J ends were trimmed by 2 bases and 0 bases, with 8 bases remaining between them. The CDR3 nucleotides are TGTGCCAGCAGTTACACCTCAGATAGCAATCAGCCCCAGCATTTT. Its protein is CASSYTSDSNQPQHF.

This clonotype was observed at least ten times. The gene calls are TRBV28 and TRBJ2-7; tentatively, D is TRBD2 (6 bases). The CDR3 runs 14 residues. V lost 1 base to trimming and J lost 7 bases, with 14 bases between them. The germline CDR1 and CDR2 sequences are MDHEN and SYDVKM. The CDR3 sequence: CASSLYGAGREQYF. In nucleotides, the CDR3 is TGTGCCAGCAGTTTATACGGGGCAGGGAGGGAGCAGTACTTC.

There are many counts of this clonotype. The chain employs TRBV3-1 and TRBJ2-3; D perhaps matches TRBD2 (6 bases). The V and J ends lost 3 bases and 0 bases respectively, with 16 bases between them. The CDR3 is 17 amino acids. Per germline, CDR1 LGHDT and CDR2 YNNKEL (reference sequence). This chain's CDR3 is CASSQWRDFSSTDTQYF. The CDR3 DNA is TGTGCCAGCAGCCAGTGGAGGGACTTCTCTAGCACAGATACGCAGTATTTT.

This rearrangement joins TRBV6-1 to TRBJ1-1; possibly TRBD1 for D (5 bases). The CDR3 is 13 amino acids. From germline, CDR1 is MNHNS and CDR2 SASEGT. Trimming took off 3 bases at V and 4 bases at J, with 9 bases between the two ends. The CDR3 loop reads CASSEQGGTEAFF. In DNA form, the CDR3 reads TGTGCCAGCAGTGAGCAGGGAGGCACTGAAGCTTTCTTT.

The gene calls are TRBV30 and TRBJ1-6, with D unclear. V lost 2 bases, J lost 7 bases, and 9 bases lay in between. Germline V gene lookup returns CDR1 GTSNPN and CDR2 SVGIG (reference sequence). This CDR3 comprises 13 residues. CDR3 bases: TGTGCCTGGAGTCCAGGACCGAATTCACCCCTCCACTTT. Translating gives CAWSPGPNSPLHF.

This clonotype is a singleton in its sample. The chain has TRBV12-3 or TRBV12-4 and TRBJ2-5; unclear D gene. V was trimmed by 2 bases and J by 7 bases, leaving 8 bases between them. CDR3 length equals 12 residues. CDR3 bases: TGTGCCAGCAGTTTATCCATCTGGACCCAGTACTTC. Amino acid sequence: CASSLSIWTQYF.

This clonotype was found many times. J is TRBJ2-6 and V is TRBV7-1; 7 nucleotides line up with TRBD2. TRBV7-1 is an open reading frame, and its role is uncertain. The J segment lost 0 bases and the V segment lost 3 bases, leaving 14 bases of the junction unmatched. The CDR3 contains 20 residues. CDR3: CASSSLLGLAEYSGANVLTF. The CDR3 DNA follows: TGTGCCAGCAGCTCCCTACTCGGTCTAGCGGAGTACTCTGGGGCCAACGTCCTGACTTTC.

This clonotype was picked up many times. An end of the junction differs from the germline gene, which may be a read error. The chain joins TRBV7-3 to TRBJ2-2; D may be TRBD2 (5 bases). Looked up from germline, CDR1 is SGHTA and CDR2 is FQGTGA. The CDR3 contains 14 residues. In DNA form, the CDR3 reads TGTGCCAGCAGCTTAATACGTAGCACCGGGGAGCTGTCTTTT. This sequence encodes CASSLIRSTGELSF.

The chain employs TRBV12-3 or TRBV12-4 and TRBJ2-5; the D gene is possibly TRBD1 (6 bases). V was pared by 6 bases and J by 2 bases, with 16 bases between. The CDR3 spans 15 residues. CDR3 bases: TGTGCCAGCAGCCAAGTGCTGGGACAACAAGAGACCCAGTACTTC. This sequence encodes CASSQVLGQQETQYF.

This clonotype showed up many times. The rearrangement uses TRBV7-2 and TRBJ2-2; D is ambiguous. This CDR3 spans 12 amino acids. The V gene lost 4 bases and the J gene lost 6 bases, with 6 bases spanning the gap. Germline V gene lookup returns CDR1 SGHTA and CDR2 FQGNSA. CDR3 loop: CASSSLSGELFF. The CDR3 coding sequence is TGTGCCAGCAGCTCTCTATCCGGGGAGCTGTTTTTT.

In its sample, this clonotype was seen many times. The CDR3 here is CASSVGLIGSYEQYF. In DNA, the CDR3 is TGTGCCAGCAGCGTGGGGCTGATTGGATCCTACGAGCAGTACTTC. The chain employs TRBV9 and TRBJ2-7; D perhaps matches TRBD1 (5 bases). This CDR3 comprises 15 residues. CDR1 is SGDLS, CDR2 YYNGEE, per germline. Trimming cost V 2 bases and J 1 base, with 13 bases left between them.

The table lists this clonotype with many counts. The chain uses TRBV28 and TRBJ1-2; no reliable D call. The CDR3 has 12 residues. V dropped 6 bases and J dropped 3 bases, with 8 bases sitting between them. The germline V gene has CDR1 MDHEN and CDR2 SYDVKM. CDR3 nucleotide sequence: TGTGCCAGCAGGGGGATTTACTATGGCTACACCTTC. Protein: CASRGIYYGYTF.

This clonotype was seen many times. The chain uses TRBV28 and TRBJ2-7, with TRBD2 as a possible D gene (5 bases). Germline CDR1 MDHEN, CDR2 SYDVKM. This CDR3 spans 14 amino acids. Deletions cut 1 base from V and 3 bases from J, with 10 bases between. The CDR3 DNA reads as TGTGCCAGCAGTTTATCCCCAGGAGGCTACGAGCAGTACTTC. This sequence encodes CASSLSPGGYEQYF. Filled out from reference TRBV28 and TRBJ2-7, the complete variable domain reads DVKVTQSSRYLVKRTGEKVFLECVQDMDHENMFWYRQDPGLGLRLIYFSYDVKMKEKGDIPEGYSVSREKKERFSLILESASTNQTSMYLCASSLSPGGYEQYFGPGTRLTVT.